The 10 T cell receptor beta chains below all came from one sample that was sequenced in a study of T cell repertoires in cytomegalovirus infection (dated by TCRdb to the late 2010s). The data were produced on an Illumina HiSeq 1500. The public reads were reanalyzed by TCRdb: fastp trimming at Q25, MiXCR alignment, in-frame beta chains only. Each entry is one CDR3 protein sequence, shown with its most common DNA and genes. The sample data list under 150,000 distinct CDR3 sequences, and almost 9% of these were observed just once. Of the sample, around a tenth is held by the ten largest clones. The sequenced sample consisted of PBMCs. The receptors here all came from a human donor in good health (CMV status not recorded). Some clones in this sample may be carry-over from other donors' samples.

This clonotype occurred many times. The V call is TRBV28, the J call TRBJ1-1; no firm D call. This CDR3 has 17 residues. V was shortened by 7 bases and J by 0 bases, with 21 bases between the two germline ends. From germline, CDR1 is MDHEN and CDR2 SYDVKM. The CDR3 here is CASTTLLPVGMNTEAFF. The CDR3, as DNA: TGTGCCAGCACAACTCTTCTACCTGTGGGCATGAACACTGAAGCTTTCTTT.

This clonotype was observed at least ten times. This sequence joins TRBV28 and TRBJ1-5, with D tentatively TRBD1 (6 bases). Germline CDR1 is MDHEN and CDR2 is SYDVKM. This CDR3 contains 15 residues. Trimming removed 6 bases from V and 3 bases from J, with 15 bases in between. In DNA, the CDR3 is TGTGCCAGCAGGCGAACAGGGTTTTTCAATCAGCCCCAGCATTTT. Translating it yields CASRRTGFFNQPQHF.

This clonotype was detected many times. The genes are TRBV12-3 or TRBV12-4 and TRBJ2-3; D is possibly TRBD1 (6 bases). The CDR3 runs 13 residues. Trimming left V 5 bases short and J 1 base short, with 7 bases between. The CDR3 bases are TGTGCCAGCAGTCCAGGGGGCACAGATACGCAGTATTTT. It codes for CASSPGGTDTQYF.

V gene TRBV28 combines with J gene TRBJ2-5, with 14 bases matching TRBD2. This CDR3 is 16 amino acids long. Trimming at V came to 6 bases and at J to 5 bases, leaving 8 bases not matched to a gene. Germline CDR1 reads MDHEN; CDR2 reads SYDVKM. CDR3 sequence: CASRGTSGGHAETQYF. DNA of the CDR3: TGTGCCAGCAGGGGGACTAGCGGGGGTCATGCGGAGACCCAGTACTTC.

This clonotype was recorded a few times. This chain uses TRBV5-1 with TRBJ2-5; D is unresolved. V lost 4 bases, J lost 2 bases, and 12 bases lay in between. CDR3 length: 14 amino acids. Germline CDR1 and CDR2: SGHRS and YFSETQ. CDR3 DNA: TGCGCCAGCAGCCCCCTGTGGGGTCAAGAGACCCAGTACTTC. It yields the protein CASSPLWGQETQYF.

CDR3 in amino acids: CASSSSTGVNTEAFF. The CDR3 bases are TGCGCCAGCAGCTCCTCGACAGGGGTGAACACTGAAGCTTTCTTT. This chain links TRBV5-1 with TRBJ1-1; 8 bases map to TRBD1. This CDR3 spans 15 amino acids. Germline-derived CDR1 and CDR2 are SGHRS and YFSETQ. Losses at the gene ends were 3 bases for V and 0 bases for J; bases not matched to a gene: 4.

This clonotype was seen many times. The chain carries TRBV4-1 and TRBJ2-2; D gene uncertain. The V end was cut by 6 bases, the J end by 0 bases, with 14 bases between. This CDR3 comprises 16 residues. Germline values: CDR1 MGHRA, CDR2 YSYEKL. For the CDR3, the DNA is TGCGCCAGCAGGATTTTCGTACAGTCGAACACCGGGGAGCTGTTTTTT. Translated: CASRIFVQSNTGELFF.

In this sample, this clonotype turned up a few times. This chain connects TRBV28 to TRBJ1-2, with D perhaps matching TRBD1 (5 bases). The CDR3 covers 14 residues. The germline V gene has CDR1 MDHEN and CDR2 SYDVKM. The ends were cut back, 1 base at V and 3 bases at J, with 9 bases in the middle. CDR3 sequence: CASSLSQGYYGYTF. CDR3 DNA: TGTGCCAGCAGTTTATCCCAGGGTTACTATGGCTACACCTTC.

This clonotype was seen at least ten times. The chain couples TRBV7-2 to TRBJ2-1; D possibly uses TRBD1 or TRBD2 (5 bases each). This CDR3 has 14 residues. Per germline, CDR1 SGHTA and CDR2 FQGNSA. V shed 2 bases and J shed 6 bases, with 11 bases lying between them. The DNA for the CDR3 is TGTGCCAGCAGCTTAATGGGGACCTCCAATGAGCAGTTCTTC. Residues: CASSLMGTSNEQFF.

This clonotype was counted ten times or more. The CDR3 DNA reads as TGTGCCAGCAGCTTAAAACCGGGACAGCCACCGGGAAAACTGTTTTTT. Translation gives CASSLKPGQPPGKLFF. The chain carries TRBV11-2 and TRBJ1-4; TRBD1 aligns across 7 bases. Trimming took 2 bases from V and 10 from J; bases not matched to a gene: 13. Per germline, CDR1 SGHAT and CDR2 FQNNGV. This CDR3 has 16 residues.